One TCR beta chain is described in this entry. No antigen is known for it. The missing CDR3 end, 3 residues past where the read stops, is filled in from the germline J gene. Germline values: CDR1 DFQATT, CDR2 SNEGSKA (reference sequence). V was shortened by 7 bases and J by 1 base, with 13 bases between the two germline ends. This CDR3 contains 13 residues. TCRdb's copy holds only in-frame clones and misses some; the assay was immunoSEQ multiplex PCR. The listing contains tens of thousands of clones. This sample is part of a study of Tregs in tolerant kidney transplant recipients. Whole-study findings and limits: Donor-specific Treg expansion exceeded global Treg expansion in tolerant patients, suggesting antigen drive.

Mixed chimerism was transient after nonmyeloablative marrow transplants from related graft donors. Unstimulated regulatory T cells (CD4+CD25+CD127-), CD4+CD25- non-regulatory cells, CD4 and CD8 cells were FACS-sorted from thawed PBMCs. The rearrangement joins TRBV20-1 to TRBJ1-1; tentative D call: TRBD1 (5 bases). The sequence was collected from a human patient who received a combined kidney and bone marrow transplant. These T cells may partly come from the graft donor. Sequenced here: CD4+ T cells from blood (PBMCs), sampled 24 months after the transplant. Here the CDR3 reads CSVRVTENTEAFF. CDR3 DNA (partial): TGCAGTGTCAGGGTCACAGAGAACACTGAA.